This is a list of T cell receptor beta chains from one sample in a study of cytomegalovirus exposure and HLA in healthy donors. Assay used: immunoSEQ multiplex PCR; TCRdb lists only in-frame clones, some missing. Of about 230,000 clones listed, approximately 78% were seen once; the top ten hold approximately 0.47%. Sequencing input: PBMCs. These receptors were collected from a boy aged 5-17 years in good health and CMV-seronegative. CDR3s include the opening cysteine and the closing phenylalanine or tryptophan. The D gene is left open where the match is weak. A row's size may be missing; if present it is once, few, many or a size class.

v_gene	d_gene	j_gene	abundance	CDR3aa	CDR3nt
TRBV6-5	TRBD1	TRBJ1-5	.	CASRRDRNQSQHF	TGTGCCAGCAGGCGGGACAGGAATCAGTCCCAGCATTTT
TRBV6-1	.	TRBJ1-6	.	CASSELGGSLLHF	TGTGCCAGCAGTGAATTAGGAGGTTCTCTCCTCCACTTT
TRBV7-2	TRBD2	TRBJ2-5	.	CASSSDRTSGLETQYF	TGTGCCAGCAGCTCAGACCGGACTAGCGGCCTAGAGACCCAGTACTTC
TRBV2	TRBD1	TRBJ2-2	.	CASRSGTGGTGELFF	TGTGCCAGCAGATCCGGGACAGGGGGTACCGGGGAGCTGTTTTTT
TRBV5-6	.	TRBJ1-3	.	CASSFVGGGRGNTIYF	TGTGCCAGCAGCTTCGTGGGAGGGGGGCGAGGAAACACCATATATTTT
TRBV6-5	.	TRBJ2-1	.	CASSILKQGSQFF	TGTGCCAGCAGTATATTGAAACAGGGAAGCCAGTTCTTC
TRBV5-1	TRBD1	TRBJ1-3	.	CASSATGAGGNTIYF	TGCGCCAGCAGCGCGACAGGGGCCGGTGGAAACACCATATATTTT
TRBV6-5	.	TRBJ2-2	.	CASSLGLVIGELFF	TGTGCCAGCAGTCTTGGACTCGTCATCGGGGAGCTGTTTTTT
TRBV2	TRBD1	TRBJ1-5	.	CASSEGQGNFQPQHF	TGTGCCAGCAGTGAGGGACAGGGAAATTTTCAGCCCCAGCATTTT
TRBV5-1	.	TRBJ2-7	.	CASSSLQGASYEQYF	TGCGCCAGCAGCTCCCTACAGGGAGCCTCCTACGAGCAGTACTTC
TRBV5-4	.	TRBJ2-7	once	CASSAGTPGEQYF	TGTGCCAGCAGCGCAGGGACACCGGGCGAGCAGTACTTC
TRBV7-8	TRBD2	TRBJ2-7	.	CASSLGSGRHNEQYF	TGTGCCAGCAGCTTAGGTAGCGGGAGGCACAACGAGCAGTACTTC
TRBV9	TRBD2	TRBJ2-5	.	CASSPNSGTIQETQYF	TGTGCCAGCAGCCCAAACTCCGGGACTATACAAGAGACCCAGTACTTC
TRBV13	TRBD1	TRBJ2-1	few	CASSTNGQGDEQFF	TGTGCCAGCAGCACGAACGGACAGGGCGATGAGCAGTTCTTC
TRBV30	.	TRBJ2-7	.	CAWSSLRPYSTAYEQYF	TGTGCCTGGAGTAGCCTCCGGCCTTACTCGACAGCCTACGAGCAGTACTTC
TRBV7-6	TRBD2	TRBJ2-1	.	CASSLEGAAGVYEQFF	TGTGCCAGCAGCTTAGAGGGCGCGGCGGGAGTATATGAGCAGTTCTTC
TRBV10-3	.	TRBJ1-5	.	CAISDGTLGPQHF	TGTGCCATCAGTGACGGGACATTGGGACCCCAGCATTTT
TRBV19	.	TRBJ1-2	few	CASSRTVLGGYTF	TGTGCCAGTAGTCGGACAGTTCTCGGGGGCTACACCTTC
TRBV5-4	TRBD1	TRBJ1-5	once	CASSLGGGGQPQHF	TGTGCCAGCAGCTTAGGAGGGGGCGGGCAGCCCCAGCATTTT
TRBV11-2	TRBD1	TRBJ1-1	few	CASSWTGMNTEAFF	TGTGCCAGCAGCTGGACAGGGATGAACACTGAAGCTTTCTTT
TRBV6-5	TRBD1	TRBJ1-2	.	CASSQTGGSGYTF	TGTGCCAGCAGTCAGACAGGGGGCAGTGGCTACACCTTC
TRBV10-3	.	TRBJ2-7	once	CAISESKLTYEQYF	TGTGCCATCAGTGAGTCGAAACTGACCTACGAGCAGTACTTC
TRBV11-1	TRBD2	TRBJ2-7	few	CASSFSGGASYYEQYF	TGTGCCAGCAGCTTTTCCGGGGGGGCTAGTTACTACGAGCAGTACTTC
TRBV28	.	TRBJ2-7	.	CASNRGFQYEQYF	TGTGCCAGCAATCGGGGGTTTCAGTACGAGCAGTACTTC
TRBV27	TRBD1	TRBJ1-2	.	CASSRQGAFGGYTF	TGTGCCAGCAGTAGACAGGGGGCGTTCGGTGGCTACACCTTC
TRBV10-3	TRBD1	TRBJ2-5	.	CATRQGSETQYF	TGTGCCACCAGACAGGGATCAGAGACCCAGTACTTC
TRBV5-5	.	TRBJ1-3	.	CASSLASWRESFGGNTIYF	TGTGCCAGCAGCTTGGCCTCGTGGAGGGAGTCATTTGGGGGAAACACCATATATTTT
TRBV5-1	TRBD2	TRBJ2-1	few	CASSLAPSSGGVSSEQFF	TGCGCCAGCAGCTTGGCCCCATCTAGCGGGGGAGTCTCATCTGAGCAGTTCTTC